Included here is one TCR beta chain sequence, with context. The sample comes from a study of tumor-infiltrating lymphocytes in oesophageal squamous cell carcinoma. Trimming stripped 6 bases from V and 3 bases from J, with 9 bases between. Germline V gene sequence: CDR1 MNHNS, CDR2 SASEGT. The CDR3 runs 13 residues. TCRdb fed the PCR reads into MiXCR, producing one record per CDR3 protein. The sample has under 15,000 distinct CDR3 sequences; roughly three fifths are singletons. The specimen was esophageal tumor tissue. The chain joins TRBV6-1 to TRBJ1-5, with D perhaps matching TRBD1 (5 bases). This TCR was sampled from a female donor with esophageal squamous cell carcinoma. The CDR3 bases are TGTGCCAGCAGAACAGGAAACAATCAGCCCCAGCATTTT. Translated, it gives CASRTGNNQPQHF.